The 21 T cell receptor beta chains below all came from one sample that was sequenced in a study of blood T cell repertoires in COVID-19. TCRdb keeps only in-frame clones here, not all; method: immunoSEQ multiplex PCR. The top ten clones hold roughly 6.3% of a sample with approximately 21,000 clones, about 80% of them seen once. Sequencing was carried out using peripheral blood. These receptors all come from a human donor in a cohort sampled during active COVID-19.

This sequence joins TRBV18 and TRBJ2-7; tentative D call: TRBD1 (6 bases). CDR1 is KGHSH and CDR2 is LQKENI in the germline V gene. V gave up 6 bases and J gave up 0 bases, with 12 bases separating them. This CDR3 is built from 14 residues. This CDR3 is CASSQAGDSYEQYF. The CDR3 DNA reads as TGTGCCAGCTCGCAGGCAGGGGACTCCTACGAGCAGTACTTC.

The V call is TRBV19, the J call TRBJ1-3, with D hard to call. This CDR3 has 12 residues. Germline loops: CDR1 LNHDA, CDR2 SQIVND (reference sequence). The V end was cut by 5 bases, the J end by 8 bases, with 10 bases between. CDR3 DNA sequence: TGTGCCAGTAGTTTGCACGCGGACACCATATATTTT. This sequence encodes CASSLHADTIYF.

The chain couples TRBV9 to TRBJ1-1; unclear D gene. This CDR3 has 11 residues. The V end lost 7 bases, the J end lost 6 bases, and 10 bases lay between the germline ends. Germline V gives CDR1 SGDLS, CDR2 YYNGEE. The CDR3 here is CASGGRSEAFF. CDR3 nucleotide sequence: TGTGCCAGCGGAGGACGGTCTGAAGCTTTCTTT.

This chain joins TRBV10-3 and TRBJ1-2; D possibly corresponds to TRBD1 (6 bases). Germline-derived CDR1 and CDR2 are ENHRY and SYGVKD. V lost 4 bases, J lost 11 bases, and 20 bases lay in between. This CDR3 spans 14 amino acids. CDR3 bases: TGTGCCATCAGTGCGCCCAGGACAGTCTTCGGATACACCTTC. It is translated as CAISAPRTVFGYTF.

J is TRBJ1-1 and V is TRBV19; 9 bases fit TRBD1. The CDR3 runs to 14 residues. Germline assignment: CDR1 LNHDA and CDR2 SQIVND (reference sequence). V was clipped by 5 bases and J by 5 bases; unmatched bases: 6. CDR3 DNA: TGTGCCAGTAGTGAGGGACAGGGTAGGACTGAAGCTTTCTTT. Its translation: CASSEGQGRTEAFF.

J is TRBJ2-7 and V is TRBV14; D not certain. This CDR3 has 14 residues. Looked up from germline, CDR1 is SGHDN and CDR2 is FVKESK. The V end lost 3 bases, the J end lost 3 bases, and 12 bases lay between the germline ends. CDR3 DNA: TGTGCCAGCAGCCACCTGATTAGAAACTACGAGCAGTACTTC. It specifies CASSHLIRNYEQYF.

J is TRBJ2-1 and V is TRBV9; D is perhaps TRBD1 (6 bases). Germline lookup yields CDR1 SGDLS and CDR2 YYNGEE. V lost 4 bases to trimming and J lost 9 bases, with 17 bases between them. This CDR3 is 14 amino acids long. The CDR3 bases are TGTGCCAGCAGCCTAGAGACAGGACCGGCTGAGCAGTTCTTC. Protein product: CASSLETGPAEQFF.

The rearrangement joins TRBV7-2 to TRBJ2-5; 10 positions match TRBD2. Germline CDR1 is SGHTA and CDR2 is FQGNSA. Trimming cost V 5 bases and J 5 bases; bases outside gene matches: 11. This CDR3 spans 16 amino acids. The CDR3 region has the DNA TGTGCCAGCAGCGCCGGAGTAGCGGGGGGCGGTGAGACCCAGTACTTC. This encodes CASSAGVAGGGETQYF.

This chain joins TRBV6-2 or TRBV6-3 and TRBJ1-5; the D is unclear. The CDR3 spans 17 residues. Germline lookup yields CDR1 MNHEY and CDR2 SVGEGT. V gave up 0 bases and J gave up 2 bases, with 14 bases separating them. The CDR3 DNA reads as TGTGCCAGCAGTTACTCGAGTATTCCAATCGGCAATCAGCCCCAGCATTTT. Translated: CASSYSSIPIGNQPQHF.

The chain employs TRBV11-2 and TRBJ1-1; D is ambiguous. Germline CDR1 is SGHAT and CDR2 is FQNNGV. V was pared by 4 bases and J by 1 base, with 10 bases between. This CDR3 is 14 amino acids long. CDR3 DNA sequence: TGTGCCAGCAGCTCCCACCCAGGGAACACTGAAGCTTTCTTT. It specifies CASSSHPGNTEAFF. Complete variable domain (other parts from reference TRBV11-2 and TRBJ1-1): EAGVAQSPRYKIIEKRQSVAFWCNPISGHATLYWYQQILGQGPKLLIQFQNNGVVDDSQLPKDRFSAERLKGVDSTLKIQPAKLEDSAVYLCASSSHPGNTEAFFGQGTRLTVV.

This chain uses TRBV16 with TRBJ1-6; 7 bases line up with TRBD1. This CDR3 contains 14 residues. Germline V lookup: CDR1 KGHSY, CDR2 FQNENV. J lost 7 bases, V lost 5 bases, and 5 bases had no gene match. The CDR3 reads CASSDRVPNSPLHF. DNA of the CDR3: TGTGCCAGCAGCGACAGGGTTCCAAATTCACCCCTCCACTTT.

For the CDR3, the DNA is TGCGCCAGCAGCTTTACAGGGGTAAGCTCAGATACGCAGTATTTT. Translating gives CASSFTGVSSDTQYF. The rearrangement links TRBV5-1 to TRBJ2-3, with 7 bases that match TRBD1. The germline CDR1 and CDR2 sequences are SGHRS and YFSETQ. V was clipped by 2 bases and J by 4 bases; unmatched bases: 7. The CDR3 is 15 amino acids. Full variable domain (rest looked up from reference TRBV5-1 and TRBJ2-3): KAGVTQTPRYLIKTRGQQVTLSCSPISGHRSVSWYQQTPGQGLQFLFEYFSETQRNKGNFPGRFSGRQFSNSRSEMNVSTLELGDSALYLCASSFTGVSSDTQYFGPGTRLTVL.

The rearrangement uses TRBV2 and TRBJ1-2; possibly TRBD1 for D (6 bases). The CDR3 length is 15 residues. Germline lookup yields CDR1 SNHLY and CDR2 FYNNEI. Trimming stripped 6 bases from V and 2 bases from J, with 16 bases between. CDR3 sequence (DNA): TGTGCCAGCAGCCTTACTGACAGGAGGAACTATGGCTACACCTTC. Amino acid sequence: CASSLTDRRNYGYTF.

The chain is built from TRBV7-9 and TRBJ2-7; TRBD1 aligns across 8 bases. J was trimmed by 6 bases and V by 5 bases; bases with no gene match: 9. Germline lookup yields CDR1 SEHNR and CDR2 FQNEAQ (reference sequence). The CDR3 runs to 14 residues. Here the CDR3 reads CASSLGQGMSEQYF. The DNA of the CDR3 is TGTGCCAGCAGCCTCGGACAGGGTATGAGCGAGCAGTACTTC. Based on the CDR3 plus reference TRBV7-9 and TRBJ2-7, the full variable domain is DTGVSQNPRHKITKRGQNVTFRCDPISEHNRLYWYRQTLGQGPEFLTYFQNEAQLEKSRLLSDRFSAERPKGSFSTLEIQRTEQGDSAMYLCASSLGQGMSEQYFGPGTRLTVT.

CDR3 sequence: CASSQAENGYTF. The DNA for the CDR3 is TGTGCCAGCAGCCAAGCCGAGAATGGCTACACCTTC. J is TRBJ1-2 and V is TRBV3-1 (or the pseudogene TRBV3-2); no definite D call. V lost 1 base and J lost 6, with 6 bases in between. The CDR3 spans 12 residues. The germline gives CDR1 LGHDT, CDR2 YNNKEL (reference sequence).

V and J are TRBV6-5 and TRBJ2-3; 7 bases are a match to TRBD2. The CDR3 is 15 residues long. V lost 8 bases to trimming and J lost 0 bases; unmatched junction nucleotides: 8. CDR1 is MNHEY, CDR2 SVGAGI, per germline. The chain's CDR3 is CASGRSGTSTDTQYF. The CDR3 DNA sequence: TGTGCCAGCGGTAGGAGCGGGACTAGCACAGATACGCAGTATTTT.

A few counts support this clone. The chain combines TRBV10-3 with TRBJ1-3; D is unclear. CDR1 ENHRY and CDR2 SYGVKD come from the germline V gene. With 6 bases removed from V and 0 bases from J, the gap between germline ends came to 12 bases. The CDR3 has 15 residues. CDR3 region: CAIRPLAPSGNTIYF. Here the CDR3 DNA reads TGTGCCATCAGACCTTTAGCCCCCTCTGGAAACACCATATATTTT.

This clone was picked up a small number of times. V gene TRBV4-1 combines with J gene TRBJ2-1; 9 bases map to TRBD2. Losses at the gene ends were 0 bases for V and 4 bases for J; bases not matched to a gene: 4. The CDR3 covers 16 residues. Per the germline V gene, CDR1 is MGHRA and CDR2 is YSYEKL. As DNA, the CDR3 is TGCGCCAGCAGCCAAGAAGGGACTAGCTCTTACAATGAGCAGTTCTTC. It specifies CASSQEGTSSYNEQFF.

DNA for the CDR3: TGTGCCAGCAGCTTCAATCTACCGGGACAGGGGCTGGCTGAAGCTTTCTTT. It translates to CASSFNLPGQGLAEAFF. V is TRBV11-2 and J is TRBJ1-1, with 10 bases fitting TRBD1. Germline values: CDR1 SGHAT, CDR2 FQNNGV. The CDR3 contains 17 residues. Trimming removed 3 bases from V and 6 bases from J; junction bases left unmatched: 13.

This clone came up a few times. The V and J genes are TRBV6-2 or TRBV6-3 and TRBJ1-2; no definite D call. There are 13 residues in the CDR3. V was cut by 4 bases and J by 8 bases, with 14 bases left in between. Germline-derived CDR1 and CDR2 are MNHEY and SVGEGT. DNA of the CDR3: TGTGCCAGCAGTTTTACAGCCGAATCGGGCTACACCTTC. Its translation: CASSFTAESGYTF.

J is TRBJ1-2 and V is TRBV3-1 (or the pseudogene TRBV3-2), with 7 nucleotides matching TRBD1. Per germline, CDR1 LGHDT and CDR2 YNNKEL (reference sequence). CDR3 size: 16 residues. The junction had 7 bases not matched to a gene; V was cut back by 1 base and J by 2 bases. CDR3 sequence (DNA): TGTGCCAGCAGCCAAGCGATGGGACAGCCAAACTATGGCTACACCTTC. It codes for CASSQAMGQPNYGYTF.